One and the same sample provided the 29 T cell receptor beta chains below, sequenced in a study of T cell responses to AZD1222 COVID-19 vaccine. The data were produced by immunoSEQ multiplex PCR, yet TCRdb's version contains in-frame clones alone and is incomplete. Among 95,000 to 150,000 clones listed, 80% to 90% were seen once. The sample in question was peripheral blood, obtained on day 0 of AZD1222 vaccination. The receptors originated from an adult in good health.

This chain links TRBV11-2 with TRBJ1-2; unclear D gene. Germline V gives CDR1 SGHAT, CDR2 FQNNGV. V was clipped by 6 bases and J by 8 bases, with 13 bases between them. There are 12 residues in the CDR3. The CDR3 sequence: CASRNTVGGYTF. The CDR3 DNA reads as TGTGCCAGCAGAAATACCGTCGGCGGCTACACCTTC.

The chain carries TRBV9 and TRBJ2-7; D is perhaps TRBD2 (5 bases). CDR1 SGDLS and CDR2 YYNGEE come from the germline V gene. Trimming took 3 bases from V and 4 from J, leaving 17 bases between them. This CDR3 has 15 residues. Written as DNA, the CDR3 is TGTGCCAGCAGCGGACCCAACCGGGCGGGTTACGAGCAGTACTTC. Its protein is CASSGPNRAGYEQYF. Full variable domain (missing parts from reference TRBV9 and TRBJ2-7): DSGVTQTPKHLITATGQRVTLRCSPRSGDLSVYWYQQSLDQGLQFLIQYYNGEERAKGNILERFSAQQFPDLHSELNLSSLELGDSALYFCASSGPNRAGYEQYFGPGTRLTVT.

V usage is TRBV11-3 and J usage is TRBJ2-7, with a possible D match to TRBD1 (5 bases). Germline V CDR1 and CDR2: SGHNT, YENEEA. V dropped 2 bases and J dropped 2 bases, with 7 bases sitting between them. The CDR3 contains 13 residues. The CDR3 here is CASSLWGPYEQYF. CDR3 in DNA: TGTGCCAGCAGCTTATGGGGCCCCTACGAGCAGTACTTC.

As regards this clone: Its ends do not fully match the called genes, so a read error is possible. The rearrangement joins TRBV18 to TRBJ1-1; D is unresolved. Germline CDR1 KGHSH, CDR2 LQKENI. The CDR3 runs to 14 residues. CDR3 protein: CASSRDWSNPEAFF. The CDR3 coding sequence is TGTGCCAGCTCCCGGGATTGGTCGAACCCTGAAGCTTTCTTT.

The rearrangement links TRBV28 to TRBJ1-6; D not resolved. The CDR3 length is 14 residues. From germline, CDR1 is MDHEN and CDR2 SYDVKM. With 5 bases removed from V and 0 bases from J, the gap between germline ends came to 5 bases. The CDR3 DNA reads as TGTGCCAGCAGTCCAAGCTCCTATAATTCACCCCTCCACTTT. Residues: CASSPSSYNSPLHF.

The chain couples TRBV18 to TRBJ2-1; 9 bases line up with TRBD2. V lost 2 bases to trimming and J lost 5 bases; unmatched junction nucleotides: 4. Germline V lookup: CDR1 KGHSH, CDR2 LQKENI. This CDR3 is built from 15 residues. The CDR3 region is CASSPWTSAHNEQFF. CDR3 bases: TGTGCCAGCTCACCATGGACTAGCGCCCACAATGAGCAGTTCTTC. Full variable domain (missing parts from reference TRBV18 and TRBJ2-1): NAGVMQNPRHLVRRRGQEARLRCSPMKGHSHVYWYRQLPEEGLKFMVYLQKENIIDESGMPKERFSAEFPKEGPSILRIQQVVRGDSAAYFCASSPWTSAHNEQFFGPGTRLTVL.

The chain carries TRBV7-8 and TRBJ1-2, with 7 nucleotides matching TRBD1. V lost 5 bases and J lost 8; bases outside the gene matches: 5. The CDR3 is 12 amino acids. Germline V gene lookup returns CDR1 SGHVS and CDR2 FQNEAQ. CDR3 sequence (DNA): TGTGCCAGCAGCGGGACAGTCCAAGGCTACACCTTC. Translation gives CASSGTVQGYTF.

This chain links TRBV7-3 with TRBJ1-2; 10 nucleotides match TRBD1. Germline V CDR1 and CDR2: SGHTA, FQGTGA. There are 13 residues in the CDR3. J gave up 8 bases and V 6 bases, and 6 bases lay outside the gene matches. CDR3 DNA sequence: TGTGCCAGCAGGACCGGACAGGGGGACGGCTACACCTTC. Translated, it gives CASRTGQGDGYTF.

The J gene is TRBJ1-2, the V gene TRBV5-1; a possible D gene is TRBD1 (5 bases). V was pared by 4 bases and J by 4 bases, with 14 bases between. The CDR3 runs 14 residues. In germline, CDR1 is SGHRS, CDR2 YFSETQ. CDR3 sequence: CASSAATASYGYTF. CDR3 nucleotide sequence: TGCGCCAGCAGCGCCGCGACAGCAAGCTATGGCTACACCTTC. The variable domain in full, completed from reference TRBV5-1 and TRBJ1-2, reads KAGVTQTPRYLIKTRGQQVTLSCSPISGHRSVSWYQQTPGQGLQFLFEYFSETQRNKGNFPGRFSGRQFSNSRSEMNVSTLELGDSALYLCASSAATASYGYTFGSGTRLTVV.

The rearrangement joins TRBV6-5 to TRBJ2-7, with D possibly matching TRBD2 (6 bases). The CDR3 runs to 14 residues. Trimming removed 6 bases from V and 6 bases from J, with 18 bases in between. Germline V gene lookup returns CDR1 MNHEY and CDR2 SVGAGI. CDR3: CASRPDTGGGEQYF. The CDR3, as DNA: TGTGCCAGCAGACCCGACACCGGGGGAGGCGAGCAGTACTTC.

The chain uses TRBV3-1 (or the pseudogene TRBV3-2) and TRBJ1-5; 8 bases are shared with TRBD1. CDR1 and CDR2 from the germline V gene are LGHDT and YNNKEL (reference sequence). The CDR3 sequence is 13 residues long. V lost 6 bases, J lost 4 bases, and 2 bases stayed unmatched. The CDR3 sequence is CASRGQANQPQHF. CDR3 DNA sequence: TGTGCCAGCAGGGGACAGGCGAATCAGCCCCAGCATTTT.

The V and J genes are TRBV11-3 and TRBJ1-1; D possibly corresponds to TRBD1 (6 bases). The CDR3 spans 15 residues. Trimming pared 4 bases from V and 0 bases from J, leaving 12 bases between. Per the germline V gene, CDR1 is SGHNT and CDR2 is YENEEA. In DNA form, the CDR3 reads TGTGCCAGCAGCTCGAGGGGGGGACTGAACACTGAAGCTTTCTTT. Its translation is CASSSRGGLNTEAFF.

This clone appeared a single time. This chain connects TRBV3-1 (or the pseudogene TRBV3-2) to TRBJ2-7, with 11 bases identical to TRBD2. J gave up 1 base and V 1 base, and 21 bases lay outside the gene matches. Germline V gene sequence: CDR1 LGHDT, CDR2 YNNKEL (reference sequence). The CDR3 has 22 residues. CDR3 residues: CASSQVMLRIGLAGGRSYEQYF. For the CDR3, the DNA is TGTGCCAGCAGCCAAGTAATGTTAAGGATTGGGCTAGCGGGGGGCCGATCCTACGAGCAGTACTTC.

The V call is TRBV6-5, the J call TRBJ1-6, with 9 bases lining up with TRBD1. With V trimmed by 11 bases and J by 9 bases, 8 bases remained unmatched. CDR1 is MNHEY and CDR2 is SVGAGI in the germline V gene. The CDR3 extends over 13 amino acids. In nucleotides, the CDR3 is TGTGCCGCAGCAGGGGACAGGGCTTCACCCCTCCACTTT. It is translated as CAAAGDRASPLHF.

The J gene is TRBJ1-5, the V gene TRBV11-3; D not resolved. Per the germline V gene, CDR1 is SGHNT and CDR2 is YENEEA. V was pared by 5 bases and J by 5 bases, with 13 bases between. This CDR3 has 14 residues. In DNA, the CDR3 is TGTGCCAGCAGCCTAGCCCCCACTGATCAGCCCCAGCATTTT. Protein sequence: CASSLAPTDQPQHF.

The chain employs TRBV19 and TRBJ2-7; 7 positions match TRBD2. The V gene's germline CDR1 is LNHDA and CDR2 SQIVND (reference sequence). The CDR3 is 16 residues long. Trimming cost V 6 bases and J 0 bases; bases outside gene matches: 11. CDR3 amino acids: CASREKSSGTSYEQYF. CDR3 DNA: TGTGCCAGTAGGGAAAAATCTAGCGGAACCTCCTACGAGCAGTACTTC.

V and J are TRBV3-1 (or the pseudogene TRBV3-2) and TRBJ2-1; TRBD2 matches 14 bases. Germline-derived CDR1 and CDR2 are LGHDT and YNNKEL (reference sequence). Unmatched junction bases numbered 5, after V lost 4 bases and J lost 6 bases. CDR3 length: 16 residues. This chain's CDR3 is CASSLMGTSGSNEQFF. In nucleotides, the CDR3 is TGTGCCAGCAGCCTTATGGGGACTAGCGGGAGCAATGAGCAGTTCTTC.

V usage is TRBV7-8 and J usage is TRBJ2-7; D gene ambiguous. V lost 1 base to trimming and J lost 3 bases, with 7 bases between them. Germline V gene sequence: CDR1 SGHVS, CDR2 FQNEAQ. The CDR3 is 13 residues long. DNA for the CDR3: TGTGCCAGCAGCTTAGGGTTTGGCTACGAGCAGTACTTC. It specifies CASSLGFGYEQYF.

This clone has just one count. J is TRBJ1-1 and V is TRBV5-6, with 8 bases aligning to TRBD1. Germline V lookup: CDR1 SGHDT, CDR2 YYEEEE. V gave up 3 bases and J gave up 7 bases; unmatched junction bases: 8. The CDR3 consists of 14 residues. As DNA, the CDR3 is TGTGCCAGCAGCTCAGGACAGGGAGGTGGTGAAGCTTTCTTT. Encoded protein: CASSSGQGGGEAFF.

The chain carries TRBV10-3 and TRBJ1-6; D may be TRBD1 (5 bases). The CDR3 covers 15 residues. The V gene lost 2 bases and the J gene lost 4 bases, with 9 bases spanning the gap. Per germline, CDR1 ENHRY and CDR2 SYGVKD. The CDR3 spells CAISEGQGYNSPLHF. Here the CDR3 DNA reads TGTGCCATCAGTGAGGGGCAGGGTTATAATTCACCCCTCCACTTT.

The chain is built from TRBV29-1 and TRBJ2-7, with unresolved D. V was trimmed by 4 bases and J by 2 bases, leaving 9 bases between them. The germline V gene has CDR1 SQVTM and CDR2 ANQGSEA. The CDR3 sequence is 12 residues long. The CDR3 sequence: CSVVSRTYEQYF. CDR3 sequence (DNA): TGCAGCGTTGTTTCCAGAACCTACGAGCAGTACTTC.

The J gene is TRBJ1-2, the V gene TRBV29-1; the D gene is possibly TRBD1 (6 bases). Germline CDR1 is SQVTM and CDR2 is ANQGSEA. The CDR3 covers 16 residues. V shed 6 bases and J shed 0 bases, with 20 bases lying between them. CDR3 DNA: TGCAGCGTGGCCGGCAGGGGCGATAGAGCTAACTATGGCTACACCTTC. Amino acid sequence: CSVAGRGDRANYGYTF.

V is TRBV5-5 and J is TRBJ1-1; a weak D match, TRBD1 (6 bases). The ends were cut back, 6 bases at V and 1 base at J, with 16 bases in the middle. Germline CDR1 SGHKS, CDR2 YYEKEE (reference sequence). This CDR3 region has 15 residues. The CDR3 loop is CASNKGGSGNTEAFF. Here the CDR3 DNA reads TGTGCCAGCAATAAGGGGGGGTCGGGGAACACTGAAGCTTTCTTT.

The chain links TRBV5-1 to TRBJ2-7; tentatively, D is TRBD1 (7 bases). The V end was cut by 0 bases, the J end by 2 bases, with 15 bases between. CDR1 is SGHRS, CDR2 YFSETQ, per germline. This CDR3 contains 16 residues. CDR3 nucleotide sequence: TGCGCCAGCAGCTTGGCGGCAGGGGGGCTTCCCTACGAGCAGTACTTC. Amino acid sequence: CASSLAAGGLPYEQYF.

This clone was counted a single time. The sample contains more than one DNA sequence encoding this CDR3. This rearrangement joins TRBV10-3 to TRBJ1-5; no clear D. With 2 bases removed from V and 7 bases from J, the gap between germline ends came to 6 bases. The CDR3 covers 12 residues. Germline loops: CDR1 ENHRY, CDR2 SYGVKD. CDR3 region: CAISEGNQPQHF. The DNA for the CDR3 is TGTGCCATCAGTGAGGGGAACCAGCCCCAGCATTTT.

CDR3 bases: TGTGCCAGCAGCCCCCGGCGCGGCTCAACAGGTGCCGGGGAGCTGTTTTTT. It specifies CASSPRRGSTGAGELFF. The V call is TRBV14, the J call TRBJ2-2; possible D gene TRBD1, 5 bases. This CDR3 is built from 17 residues. Trimming took 4 bases from V and 6 from J, leaving 21 bases between them. In germline, CDR1 is SGHDN, CDR2 FVKESK.

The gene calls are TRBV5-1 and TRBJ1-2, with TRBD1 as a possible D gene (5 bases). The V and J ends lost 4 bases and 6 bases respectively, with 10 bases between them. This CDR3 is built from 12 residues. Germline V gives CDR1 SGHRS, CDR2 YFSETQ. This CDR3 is CASSPRDDGYTF. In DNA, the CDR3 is TGCGCCAGCAGCCCGAGGGACGATGGCTACACCTTC.

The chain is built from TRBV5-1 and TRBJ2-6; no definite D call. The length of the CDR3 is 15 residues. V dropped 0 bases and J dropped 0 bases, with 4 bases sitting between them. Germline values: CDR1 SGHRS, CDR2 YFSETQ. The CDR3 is CASSLGDSGANVLTF. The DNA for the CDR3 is TGCGCCAGCAGCTTGGGCGACTCTGGGGCCAACGTCCTGACTTTC. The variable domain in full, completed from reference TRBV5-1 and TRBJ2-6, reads KAGVTQTPRYLIKTRGQQVTLSCSPISGHRSVSWYQQTPGQGLQFLFEYFSETQRNKGNFPGRFSGRQFSNSRSEMNVSTLELGDSALYLCASSLGDSGANVLTFGAGSRLTVL.

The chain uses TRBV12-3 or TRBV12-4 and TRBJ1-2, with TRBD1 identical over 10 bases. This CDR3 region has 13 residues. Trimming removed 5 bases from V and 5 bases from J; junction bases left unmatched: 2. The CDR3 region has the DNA TGTGCCAGCAGTCGGGACAGGGGATATGGCTACACCTTC. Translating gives CASSRDRGYGYTF.